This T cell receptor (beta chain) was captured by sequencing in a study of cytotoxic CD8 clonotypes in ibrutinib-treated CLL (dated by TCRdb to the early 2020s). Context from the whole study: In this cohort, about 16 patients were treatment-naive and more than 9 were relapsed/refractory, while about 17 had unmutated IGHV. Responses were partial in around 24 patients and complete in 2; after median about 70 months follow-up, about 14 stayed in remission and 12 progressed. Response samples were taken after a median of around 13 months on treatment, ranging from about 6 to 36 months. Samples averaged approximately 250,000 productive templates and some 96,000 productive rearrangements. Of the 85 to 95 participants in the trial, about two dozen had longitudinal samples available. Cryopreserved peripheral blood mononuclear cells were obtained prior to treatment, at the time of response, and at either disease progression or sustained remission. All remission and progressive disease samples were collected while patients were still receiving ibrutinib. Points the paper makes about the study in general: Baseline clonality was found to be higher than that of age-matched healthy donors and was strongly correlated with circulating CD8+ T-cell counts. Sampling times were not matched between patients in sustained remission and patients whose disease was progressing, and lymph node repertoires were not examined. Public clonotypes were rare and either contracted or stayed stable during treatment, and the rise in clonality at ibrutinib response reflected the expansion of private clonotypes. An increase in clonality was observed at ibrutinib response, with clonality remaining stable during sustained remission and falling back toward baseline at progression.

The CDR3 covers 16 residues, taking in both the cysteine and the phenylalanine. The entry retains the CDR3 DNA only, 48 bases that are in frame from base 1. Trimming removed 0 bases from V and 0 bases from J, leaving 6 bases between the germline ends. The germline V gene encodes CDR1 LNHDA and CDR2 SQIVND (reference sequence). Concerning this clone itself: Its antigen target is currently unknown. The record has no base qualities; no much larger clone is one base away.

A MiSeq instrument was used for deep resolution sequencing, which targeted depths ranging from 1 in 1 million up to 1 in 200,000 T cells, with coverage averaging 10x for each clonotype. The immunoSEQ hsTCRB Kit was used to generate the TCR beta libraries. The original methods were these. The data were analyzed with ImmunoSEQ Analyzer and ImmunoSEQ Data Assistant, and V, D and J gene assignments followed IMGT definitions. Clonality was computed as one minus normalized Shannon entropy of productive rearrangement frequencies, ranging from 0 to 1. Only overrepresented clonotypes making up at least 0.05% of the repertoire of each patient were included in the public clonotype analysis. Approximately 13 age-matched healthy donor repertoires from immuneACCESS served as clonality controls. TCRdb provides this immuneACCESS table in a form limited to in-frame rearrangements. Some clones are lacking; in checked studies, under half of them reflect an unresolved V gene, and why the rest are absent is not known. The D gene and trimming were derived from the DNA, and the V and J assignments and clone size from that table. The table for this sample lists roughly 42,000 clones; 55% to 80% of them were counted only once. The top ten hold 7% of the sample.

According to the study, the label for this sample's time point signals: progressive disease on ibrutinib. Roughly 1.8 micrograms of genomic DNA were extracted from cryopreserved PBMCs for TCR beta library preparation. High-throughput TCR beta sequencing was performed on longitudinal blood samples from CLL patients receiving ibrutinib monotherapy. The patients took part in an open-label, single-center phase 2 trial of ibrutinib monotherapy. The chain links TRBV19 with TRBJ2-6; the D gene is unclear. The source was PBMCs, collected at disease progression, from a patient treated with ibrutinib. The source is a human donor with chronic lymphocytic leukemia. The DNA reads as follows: TGTGCCAGTAGTATAGACGGGCTCTCTGGGGCCAACGTCCTGACTTTC. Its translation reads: CASSIDGLSGANVLTF.